The rows below give T cell receptor beta chains drawn from one sample of a study of cytomegalovirus exposure and HLA in healthy donors. The assay was immunoSEQ multiplex PCR, and TCRdb's table has in-frame clones only and misses some. The table lists 90,000 to 110,000 clones, about 88% of them singletons. The sequenced material came from PBMCs. The receptor set was obtained from a woman in her late teens or twenties in good health and CMV-seropositive. Both conserved end residues are part of each CDR3. The order of the fields is J gene, clone size, V gene, D gene, CDR3 DNA, CDR3 protein. A D gene is named only where the DNA matches it firmly. Clone size is not always given. Where it is, it says once, few, many or a class for expanded clones.

>TRBJ2-3|once|TRBV11-2|.
TGTGCCAGCAGCTTAGGTGTGGAGAGGCCAGATACGCAGTATTTT
CASSLGVERPDTQYF
>TRBJ2-7|.|TRBV7-9|TRBD1
TGTGCCAGCAGCTCACAGGGGGCGATACACGAGCAGTACTTC
CASSSQGAIHEQYF
>TRBJ2-3|.|TRBV11-2|TRBD2
TGTGCCAGCATCGACAGCCGGGGACTAGCGGACCCCACAGATACGCAGTATTTT
CASIDSRGLADPTDTQYF
>TRBJ1-5|.|TRBV19|.
TGTGCCAGTACCGACAGAATCGGTCAGCCCCAGCATTTT
CASTDRIGQPQHF
>TRBJ2-7|.|TRBV28|TRBD2
TGTGCCAGCAGTCCGCCCCCCGGGAGGGCGGGAGGGCCTCGCTCCTACGAGCAGTACTTC
CASSPPPGRAGGPRSYEQYF
>TRBJ2-1|.|TRBV5-1|TRBD2
TGCGCCAGCAGCTCAGCTAGCGGATACAATGAGCAGTTCTTC
CASSSASGYNEQFF
>TRBJ2-2|.|TRBV19|TRBD1
TGTGCCAGTAGGACAGGGGGCGCCGGGGAGCTGTTTTTT
CASRTGGAGELFF
>TRBJ2-1|.|TRBV27|.
TGTGCCAGTAGGCCCCAGGTTATAAGCGGTAGCTCCTACAATGAGCAGTTCTTC
CASRPQVISGSSYNEQFF
>TRBJ2-7|.|TRBV5-6|TRBD1
TGTGCCAGCAGCTTGGGACAGGGGGCGTACGAGCAGTACTTC
CASSLGQGAYEQYF
>TRBJ1-5|few|TRBV23-1|.
TGCGCCAGCAGTCAATCGGAGAATCAGCCCCAGCATTTT
CASSQSENQPQHF
>TRBJ1-5|.|TRBV19|.
TGTGCCAGTAGTAGTCACGGTCCTAGCAATCAGCCCCAGCATTTT
CASSSHGPSNQPQHF
>TRBJ1-5|few|TRBV19|.
TGTGCCAGTAGTATGAGGCACCGTCCGCCCCAGCATTTT
CASSMRHRPPQHF
>TRBJ2-6|.|TRBV28|.
TGTGCCAGCAGCCGGAGAAGCTCTGGGGCCAACGTCCTGACTTTC
CASSRRSSGANVLTF
>TRBJ2-7|.|TRBV29-1|TRBD1
TGCAGCGCCGGACAGGGGACCTACGAGCAGTACTTC
CSAGQGTYEQYF
>TRBJ2-1|.|TRBV7-2|.
TGTGCCAGCAGCTTACCCCTAGCAGAGCAGTTCTTC
CASSLPLAEQFF
>TRBJ2-2|.|TRBV11-2|.
TGTGCCAGCAGCGAGCAGGTGGTGGCCGGGGAGCTGTTTTTT
CASSEQVVAGELFF
>TRBJ1-2|.|TRBV7-2|.
TGTGCCAGCAGTCCTGACAGAGGCTATGGCTACACCTTC
CASSPDRGYGYTF
>TRBJ1-5|.|TRBV15|TRBD1
TGTGCCACCAAGGGACAGGGGGTTCAGCCCCAGCATTTT
CATKGQGVQPQHF
>TRBJ2-7|.|TRBV5-8|.
TGTGCCAGCAGCGAAGAAGGCGGCAGCTACGAGCAGTACTTC
CASSEEGGSYEQYF
>TRBJ1-2|once|TRBV9|.
TGTGCCAGCACCATCTTCGGAGGCTATGGCTACACCTTC
CASTIFGGYGYTF
>TRBJ1-4|.|TRBV19|.
TGTGCCAGTATGTATCTTGAAAAACTGTTTTTT
CASMYLEKLFF
>TRBJ2-7|.|TRBV9|TRBD1
TGTGCCAGTGGGACAGCCTACTCCTACGAGCAGTACTTC
CASGTAYSYEQYF
>TRBJ1-5|few|TRBV4-1|.
TGCGCCAGCAGCCAAGATCCAGGTCAATGGCCCCAGCATTTT
CASSQDPGQWPQHF
>TRBJ2-5|once|TRBV27|.
TGTGCCAGCAGTTTATTGGCGAGGGAGACCCAGTACTTC
CASSLLARETQYF
>TRBJ1-2|.|TRBV19|.
TGTGCCAGTACACCCAGAGAGGGAGACTATGGCTACACCTTC
CASTPREGDYGYTF
>TRBJ2-6|.|TRBV29-1|.
TGCAGCGTGAGCCGGGAGGCCAACGTCCTGACTTTC
CSVSREANVLTF
>TRBJ2-7|.|TRBV5-4|TRBD2
TGTGCCAGCAGGCCACTAGCGGGGGCGTCCTACGAGCAGTACTTC
CASRPLAGASYEQYF
>TRBJ1-4|.|TRBV5-6|.
TGTGCCAGCAGCCTCAGGGTTTCGGCCTATGAAAAACTGTTTTTT
CASSLRVSAYEKLFF
>TRBJ1-2|.|TRBV9|.
TGTGCCAGCAGCGTAGCTGGGCCGCGTTTTGGAGGCTACACCTTC
CASSVAGPRFGGYTF
>TRBJ2-7|.|TRBV28|TRBD1
TGTGCCAGCAGTTTATTACCGGGACAGGAGCGGCTGTACTTC
CASSLLPGQERLYF
>TRBJ1-2|once|TRBV28|.
TGTGCCAGCAGCCTAACTGATAGGTCCCAGGGGGGCTACACCTTC
CASSLTDRSQGGYTF